These 26 T cell receptor beta chains came from one sample sequenced in a study of blood T cell repertoires in COVID-19. Profiled with immunoSEQ multiplex PCR; TCRdb holds only in-frame clones, not every one. The sample has fewer than 200,000 clones, less than 85% seen once; the top ten hold around 8.1%. The sample taken for sequencing was peripheral blood. The receptors shown here come from a woman in her sixties with COVID-19, enrolled during active disease.

The gene calls are TRBV11-2 and TRBJ2-1; D perhaps matches TRBD2 (6 bases). V lost 5 bases and J 15 bases, leaving 26 bases between the germline ends. The CDR3 sequence is 15 residues long. The V gene's germline CDR1 is SGHAT and CDR2 FQNNGV. The CDR3: CASSPRGLGSGPSFF. The CDR3 DNA reads as TGTGCCAGCAGCCCCCGGGGGTTAGGGAGCGGACCGTCGTTCTTC.

The CDR3 nucleotides are TGTGCCAGCAGCTCCCTTGCCGACAGGGTTTGCAATCAGCCCCAGCATTTT. It translates to CASSSLADRVCNQPQHF. This chain connects TRBV7-4 to TRBJ1-5; TRBD1 matches at 7 bases. The CDR3 extends over 17 amino acids. Per the germline V gene, CDR1 is SGHVT and CDR2 is SQSDAQ. V dropped 4 bases and J dropped 2; count of bases not matched to a gene: 11.

V is TRBV6-5 and J is TRBJ1-1; weak D call: TRBD1 (6 bases). Trimming left V 5 bases short and J 3 bases short, with 13 bases between. This CDR3 spans 14 amino acids. Germline V gene data show CDR1 as MNHEY and CDR2 as SVGAGI. DNA of the CDR3: TGTGCCAGCAGTACCGACAGGCTGGACACTGAAGCTTTCTTT. Translated, it gives CASSTDRLDTEAFF.

CDR3 loop: CASSGRQGTYYGYTF. The CDR3 bases are TGTGCCAGCAGTGGACGACAGGGGACTTACTATGGCTACACCTTC. The chain links TRBV6-2 or TRBV6-3 to TRBJ1-2, with 8 bases identical to TRBD1. V shed 5 bases, J shed 3 bases, and the junction held 8 bases outside the gene matches. Germline V gene lookup returns CDR1 MNHEY and CDR2 SVGEGT. The CDR3 runs 15 residues.

The V and J genes are TRBV6-2 or TRBV6-3 and TRBJ2-7; possible D gene TRBD1, 7 bases. CDR1 and CDR2 (germline): MNHEY, SVGEGT. Trimming took 5 bases from V and 7 from J, leaving 24 bases between them. There are 16 residues in the CDR3. The CDR3 here is CASSNPNRGGTREQYF. The CDR3 nucleotides read TGTGCCAGCAGTAACCCGAACAGGGGAGGAACGCGGGAGCAGTACTTC.

Only one count was recorded for this clone. The chain employs TRBV6-4 and TRBJ2-3; 13 bases are shared with TRBD2. The germline gives CDR1 MRHNA, CDR2 SNTAGT. This CDR3 spans 16 amino acids. Trimming cost V 4 bases and J 5 bases; bases outside gene matches: 6. In nucleotides, the CDR3 is TGTGCCAGCAGTGCGGGACTAGCGGGGAGTCGAGATACGCAGTATTTT. Amino acid sequence: CASSAGLAGSRDTQYF.

V usage is TRBV14 and J usage is TRBJ2-2; a weak D match, TRBD1 (5 bases). This CDR3 contains 15 residues. V lost 3 bases, J lost 4 bases, and 12 bases lay in between. Germline V lookup: CDR1 SGHDN, CDR2 FVKESK. This chain's CDR3 is CASSQQGPTTGELFF. CDR3 coding DNA: TGTGCCAGCAGCCAGCAGGGCCCGACCACCGGGGAGCTGTTTTTT.

The chain employs TRBV18 and TRBJ2-5; 12 nucleotides line up with TRBD2. The CDR3 covers 15 residues. Germline V CDR1 and CDR2: KGHSH, LQKENI. The junction had 5 bases not matched to a gene; V was cut back by 2 bases and J by 7 bases. This CDR3 reads CASSPWTSGDGTQYF. The CDR3 DNA sequence: TGTGCCAGCTCACCATGGACTAGCGGGGATGGGACCCAGTACTTC.

The chain has TRBV11-2 and TRBJ1-2, with TRBD1 matching over 11 bases. The CDR3 contains 16 residues. Germline trimming cut 5 bases from V and 5 bases from J; bases unmatched to any gene: 10. Germline V CDR1 and CDR2: SGHAT, FQNNGV. CDR3 DNA: TGTGCCAGCAGCAGTCGGACAGGGGGCGCATTTTATGGCTACACCTTC. Translated, it gives CASSSRTGGAFYGYTF.

The chain uses TRBV12-3 or TRBV12-4 and TRBJ1-1; D not certain. Trimming removed 6 bases from V and 0 bases from J, with 8 bases in between. The CDR3 is 13 residues long. The CDR3 sequence: CASSFKLNTEAFF. Here the CDR3 DNA reads TGTGCCAGCAGCTTTAAGCTGAACACTGAAGCTTTCTTT.

The rearrangement joins TRBV3-1 (or the pseudogene TRBV3-2) to TRBJ1-2; D is unclear. CDR3 length equals 12 residues. The germline V gene has CDR1 LGHDT and CDR2 YNNKEL (reference sequence). Trimming cost V 3 bases and J 7 bases, with 9 bases left between them. CDR3 residues: CASSHMRSGYTF. The DNA of the CDR3 is TGTGCCAGCAGCCATATGAGGAGTGGCTACACCTTC.

The chain uses TRBV13 and TRBJ2-3, with TRBD1 matching 8 bases. The germline V gene has CDR1 PRHDT and CDR2 FYEKMQ (reference sequence). V dropped 8 bases and J dropped 3; count of bases not matched to a gene: 7. There are 14 residues in the CDR3. CDR3: CASQDRGRTDTQYF. As DNA, the CDR3 is TGTGCCAGCCAAGACAGGGGACGGACAGATACGCAGTATTTT.

The CDR3 sequence: CASSQDPGASETQYF. The CDR3 nucleotides are TGCGCCAGCAGCCAAGATCCTGGGGCTTCAGAGACCCAGTACTTC. The chain carries TRBV4-1 and TRBJ2-5; D may be TRBD1 (5 bases). This CDR3 has 15 residues. Germline V gives CDR1 MGHRA, CDR2 YSYEKL. V was clipped by 0 bases and J by 4 bases, with 12 bases between them.

This chain uses TRBV4-1 with TRBJ1-2; D might be TRBD1 (6 bases). Per the germline V gene, CDR1 is MGHRA and CDR2 is YSYEKL. The germline V and J ends were trimmed by 4 bases and 8 bases, with 20 bases remaining between them. The CDR3 contains 15 residues. CDR3: CASSPPRDTLRGYTF. DNA of the CDR3: TGCGCCAGCAGCCCGCCCCGGGACACCCTAAGGGGCTACACCTTC.

This clone has a handful of counts. The V and J genes are TRBV19 and TRBJ1-5; D not resolved. The V end was cut by 0 bases, the J end by 6 bases, with 6 bases between. The CDR3 has 13 amino acids. Germline V gene data show CDR1 as LNHDA and CDR2 as SQIVND (reference sequence). This chain's CDR3 is CASSIDGGQPQHF. Here the CDR3 DNA reads TGTGCCAGTAGTATAGACGGTGGTCAGCCCCAGCATTTT. The full variable domain, with the rest looked up from reference TRBV19 and TRBJ1-5, is DGGITQSPKYLFRKEGQNVTLSCEQNLNHDAMYWYRQDPGQGLRLIYYSQIVNDFQKGDIAEGYSVSREKKESFPLTVTSAQKNPTAFYLCASSIDGGQPQHFGDGTRLSIL.

The chain links TRBV5-1 to TRBJ2-3; possible D gene TRBD1, 6 bases. The CDR3 is 15 residues long. V was trimmed by 4 bases and J by 5 bases, leaving 17 bases between them. Germline V lookup: CDR1 SGHRS, CDR2 YFSETQ. The CDR3 protein is CASSIGQWGGDTQYF. DNA of the CDR3: TGCGCCAGCAGCATAGGACAGTGGGGTGGAGATACGCAGTATTTT.

The V call is TRBV11-2, the J call TRBJ2-1; the D gene is possibly TRBD1 (6 bases). Trimming removed 5 bases from V and 5 bases from J, with 13 bases in between. Germline V gene lookup returns CDR1 SGHAT and CDR2 FQNNGV. This CDR3 comprises 14 residues. CDR3 residues: CASSPEWTDNEQFF. CDR3 DNA sequence: TGTGCCAGCAGCCCAGAGTGGACAGACAATGAGCAGTTCTTC.

This clone has only a few counts. V is TRBV7-2 and J is TRBJ1-1; D gene unclear. Germline values: CDR1 SGHTA, CDR2 FQGNSA. The V end lost 1 base, the J end lost 0 bases, and 6 bases lay between the germline ends. The CDR3 runs to 14 residues. CDR3 residues: CASSLGSMNTEAFF. CDR3 in DNA: TGTGCCAGCAGCTTAGGTTCTATGAACACTGAAGCTTTCTTT.

This clone came up a few times. The chain combines TRBV9 with TRBJ2-3, with D tentatively TRBD2 (5 bases). The V gene lost 3 bases and the J gene lost 2 bases, with 13 bases spanning the gap. This CDR3 is 15 amino acids long. In germline, CDR1 is SGDLS, CDR2 YYNGEE. The CDR3 DNA reads as TGTGCCAGCAGCGCCTCCGGGGTCTACACAGATACGCAGTATTTT. Translating it yields CASSASGVYTDTQYF. Filled out from reference TRBV9 and TRBJ2-3, the complete variable domain reads DSGVTQTPKHLITATGQRVTLRCSPRSGDLSVYWYQQSLDQGLQFLIQYYNGEERAKGNILERFSAQQFPDLHSELNLSSLELGDSALYFCASSASGVYTDTQYFGPGTRLTVL.

This clone was counted a few times. The rearrangement uses TRBV28 and TRBJ1-5; 9 nucleotides agree with TRBD1. The CDR3 is made up of 15 amino acids. Losses at the gene ends were 3 bases for V and 6 bases for J; bases not matched to a gene: 6. Looked up from germline, CDR1 is MDHEN and CDR2 is SYDVKM. Here the CDR3 DNA reads TGTGCCAGCAGTTTCCTAGACAGGGGGGGTCAGCCCCAGCATTTT. Its translation: CASSFLDRGGQPQHF. The whole variable domain, remainder taken from reference TRBV28 and TRBJ1-5, is DVKVTQSSRYLVKRTGEKVFLECVQDMDHENMFWYRQDPGLGLRLIYFSYDVKMKEKGDIPEGYSVSREKKERFSLILESASTNQTSMYLCASSFLDRGGQPQHFGDGTRLSIL.

The chain has TRBV7-2 and TRBJ2-7; TRBD2 aligns across 12 bases. This CDR3 is built from 15 residues. V was clipped by 4 bases and J by 4 bases; unmatched bases: 5. Germline assignment: CDR1 SGHTA and CDR2 FQGNSA. The CDR3, as DNA: TGTGCCAGCAGCTCGGCCGGGACTAGCGGGTACGAGCAGTACTTC. It encodes CASSSAGTSGYEQYF.

The chain combines TRBV10-3 with TRBJ2-3; 8 nucleotides line up with TRBD1. CDR1 and CDR2 (germline): ENHRY, SYGVKD. With 3 bases clipped from V and 5 bases from J, the junction kept 4 bases outside the gene matches. The CDR3 covers 14 residues. DNA for the CDR3: TGTGCCATCAGTGAAGTACAGGGGGTAGATACGCAGTATTTT. This translates into CAISEVQGVDTQYF.

The V and J genes are TRBV9 and TRBJ2-1; 8 bases align to TRBD2. This CDR3 is built from 15 residues. The J segment lost 9 bases and the V segment lost 3 bases, leaving 11 bases of the junction unmatched. CDR1 is SGDLS and CDR2 is YYNGEE in the germline V gene. CDR3 protein: CASSAVSGGYGEQFF. CDR3 sequence (DNA): TGTGCCAGCAGCGCTGTAAGCGGGGGCTACGGTGAGCAGTTCTTC.

This clone was observed once. The chain carries TRBV18 and TRBJ2-1, with a tentative D call TRBD1 (6 bases). The CDR3 has 14 amino acids. Germline lookup yields CDR1 KGHSH and CDR2 LQKENI. The V and J ends lost 6 bases and 6 bases respectively, with 15 bases between them. CDR3 coding DNA: TGTGCCAGCTCTCCCAATGACAGGTTCAATGAGCAGTTCTTC. Protein product: CASSPNDRFNEQFF.

Only a few counts were recorded for this clone. This chain links TRBV10-2 with TRBJ2-7, with 8 bases aligning to TRBD1. The length of the CDR3 is 12 residues. Per germline, CDR1 WSHSY and CDR2 SAAADI. V shed 10 bases, J shed 11 bases, and the junction held 13 bases outside the gene matches. This CDR3 reads CATGSGQGEEYV. CDR3 DNA: TGCGCCACCGGTTCTGGACAGGGAGAGGAGTACGTC.

The chain employs TRBV4-2 and TRBJ1-5; 10 nucleotides line up with TRBD1. V shed 2 bases, J shed 3 bases, and the junction held 4 bases outside the gene matches. The CDR3 is 16 amino acids. The germline V gene has CDR1 LGHNA and CDR2 YNFKEQ. CDR3 in amino acids: CASSQSGQGVNQPQHF. The CDR3 region has the DNA TGTGCCAGCAGCCAATCCGGACAGGGGGTCAATCAGCCCCAGCATTTT.